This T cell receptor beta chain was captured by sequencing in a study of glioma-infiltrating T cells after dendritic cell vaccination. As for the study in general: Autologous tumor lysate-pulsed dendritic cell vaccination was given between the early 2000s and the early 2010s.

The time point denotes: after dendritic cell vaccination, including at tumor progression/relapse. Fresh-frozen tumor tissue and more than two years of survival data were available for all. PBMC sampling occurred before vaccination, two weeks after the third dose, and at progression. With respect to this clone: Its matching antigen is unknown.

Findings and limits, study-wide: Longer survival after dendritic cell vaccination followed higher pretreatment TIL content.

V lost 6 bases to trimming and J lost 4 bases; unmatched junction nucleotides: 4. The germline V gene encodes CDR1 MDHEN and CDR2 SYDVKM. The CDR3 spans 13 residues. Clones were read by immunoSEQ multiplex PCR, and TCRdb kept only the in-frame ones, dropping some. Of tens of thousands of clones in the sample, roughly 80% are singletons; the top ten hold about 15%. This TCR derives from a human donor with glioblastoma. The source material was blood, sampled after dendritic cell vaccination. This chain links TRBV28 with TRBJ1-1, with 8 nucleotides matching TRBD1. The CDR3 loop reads CASRTTGGTEAFF. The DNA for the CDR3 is TGTGCCAGCAGGACCACAGGGGGCACTGAAGCTTTCTTT.